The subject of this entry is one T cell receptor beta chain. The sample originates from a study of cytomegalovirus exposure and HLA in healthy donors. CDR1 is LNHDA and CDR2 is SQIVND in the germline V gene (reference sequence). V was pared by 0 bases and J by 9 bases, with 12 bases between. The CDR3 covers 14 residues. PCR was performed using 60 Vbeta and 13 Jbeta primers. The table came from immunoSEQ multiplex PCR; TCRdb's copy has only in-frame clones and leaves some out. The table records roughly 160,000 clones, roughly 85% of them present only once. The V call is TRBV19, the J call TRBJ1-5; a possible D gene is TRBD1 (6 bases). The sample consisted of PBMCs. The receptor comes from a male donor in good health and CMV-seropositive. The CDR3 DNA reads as TGTGCCAGTAGTATAGAACAGGGTTCTGGGCCCCAGCATTTT. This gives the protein CASSIEQGSGPQHF.